This T cell receptor beta chain stems from a study of T cells in Graves' hyperthyroidism and ophthalmopathy. The study's findings and limits: It was a median approximately 7.1 months before onset that the model predicted ophthalmopathy. From stable hyperthyroidism, ophthalmopathy was separated by a 13 V-J model. Within blood appeared most thyroid clonotypes that had expanded above 0.001.

Concerning this clonotype itself: Its antigen is undetermined.

In making diagnoses, clinical symptoms, serum thyroxine and TRAb, thyroid ultrasound and orbital computed tomography were all used. The source material, RNA transcripts, was used to amplify TCR beta CDR3 regions. Using the HTBI primer set, a first-round RT-PCR was run on the TCR CDR3. MiXCR, run by TCRdb on the multiplex PCR reads, gives a single entry per CDR3 protein. The sample gives 600,000 to 700,000 distinct CDR3 sequences, approximately 42% of which show up once; about 7.2% is in the top ten. Sequenced: peripheral blood or thyroid tissue (not recorded which). The TCR sequence derives from an adult man with Graves' disease, either hyperthyroidism or ophthalmopathy (not recorded which).

This CDR3 is CSVVRTGTINYGYTF. The CDR3 DNA reads as TGCAGCGTTGTCCGGACAGGGACAATCAACTATGGCTACACCTTC. V and J are TRBV29-1 and TRBJ1-2; 8 nucleotides agree with TRBD1. Germline CDR1 is SQVTM and CDR2 is ANQGSEA. The CDR3 contains 15 residues. The ends lost 4 bases at V and 2 bases at J; junction bases unmatched: 9.